Listed below are T cell receptor beta chains from one sample, sequenced in a study of blood T cell repertoires in COVID-19. Assay used: immunoSEQ multiplex PCR; TCRdb lists only in-frame clones, some missing. The sample yields about 240,000 clones, 86% seen once. Sequenced material: PBMCs or T cells enriched from blood (not recorded which). The source of these receptors is a woman in her forties with acute COVID-19. The CDR3 runs from the conserved cysteine through the conserved F or W. A D gene is named only where the DNA matches it firmly. The size entry is marked missing in some rows and otherwise reads once, few, many or a size class.

j_call clone_size v_call d_call cdr3_length cdr3_aa cdr3_nt
TRBJ1-6 - TRBV14 - 15 CASSQFQGPNSPLHF TGTGCCAGCAGCCAATTCCAGGGGCCCAATTCACCCCTCCACTTT
TRBJ2-1 - TRBV19 - 14 CAASPIRSYNEQFF TGTGCCGCCTCCCCGATCAGATCTTACAATGAGCAGTTCTTC
TRBJ2-7 few TRBV7-9 - 14 CASSLRSPYYEQYF TGTGCCAGCAGCTTACGGAGCCCCTACTACGAGCAGTACTTC
TRBJ2-6 - TRBV19 TRBD1 18 CASSFQGVSSPGANVLTF TGTGCCAGTAGTTTCCAGGGGGTTTCGTCCCCTGGGGCCAACGTCCTGACTTTC
TRBJ2-7 few TRBV6-2/TRBV6-3 TRBD2 15 CASSYAASGSYEQYF TGTGCCAGCAGTTACGCGGCTAGCGGGAGTTACGAGCAGTACTTC
TRBJ2-3 - TRBV4-1 TRBD2 17 CASSLWTSGRTTDTQYF TGCGCCAGCAGCCTCTGGACTAGCGGGAGAACCACAGATACGCAGTATTTT
TRBJ2-5 - TRBV7-9 TRBD1 14 CASSSRGRSETQYF TGTGCCAGCAGCTCCAGGGGGCGTTCGGAGACCCAGTACTTC
TRBJ1-2 few TRBV5-6 TRBD1 15 CASSFGQGGGYGYTF TGTGCCAGCAGCTTCGGACAGGGAGGTGGCTATGGCTACACCTTC
TRBJ1-1 - TRBV19 TRBD1 15 CASSFAWDRNTEAFF TGTGCCAGTAGTTTTGCCTGGGACAGGAACACTGAAGCTTTCTTT
TRBJ2-1 - TRBV19 - 15 CASSTWEGGYNEQFF TGTGCCAGTAGTACATGGGAGGGGGGTTACAATGAGCAGTTCTTC
TRBJ2-5 - TRBV30 - 13 CAWGPLPQETQYF TGTGCCTGGGGCCCCCTGCCCCAGGAGACCCAGTACTTC
TRBJ2-1 - TRBV10-1 - 15 CASSEATGPHNEQFF TGCGCCAGCAGTGAGGCCACAGGGCCCCACAATGAGCAGTTCTTC
TRBJ1-4 - TRBV7-8 - 16 CASSLAAAGLDEKLFF TGTGCCAGCAGCTTAGCGGCGGCAGGGTTGGACGAAAAACTGTTTTTT
TRBJ2-1 - TRBV5-1 TRBD2 14 CASSTSGSRGEQFF TGCGCCAGCAGCACTAGCGGGAGTCGAGGTGAGCAGTTCTTC
TRBJ1-5 - TRBV2 - 14 CASSESGSNQPQHF TGTGCCAGCAGTGAATCGGGTAGCAATCAGCCCCAGCATTTT
TRBJ2-1 - TRBV10-3 - 14 CAISEGPPDYEQFF TGTGCCATCAGTGAGGGCCCGCCCGACTATGAGCAGTTCTTC
TRBJ2-4 once TRBV11-2 - 16 CASSSPGGRVKNIQYF TGTGCCAGCAGCTCTCCGGGGGGCAGGGTTAAAAACATTCAGTACTTC
TRBJ2-6 - TRBV27 - 16 CASSVLQGSGANVLTF TGTGCCAGCAGTGTTCTACAGGGCTCTGGGGCCAACGTCCTGACTTTC
TRBJ2-3 - TRBV7-8 TRBD2 16 CASSLVSGQDTDTQYF TGTGCCAGCAGCTTAGTTAGCGGGCAGGACACAGATACGCAGTATTTT
TRBJ1-2 - TRBV27 - 13 CASGTGRDYGYTF TGTGCCAGCGGCACAGGGAGGGACTATGGCTACACCTTC
TRBJ2-7 - TRBV12-5 TRBD2 15 CASGNGGRALYEQYF TGTGCTAGTGGCAATGGCGGGAGGGCCTTGTACGAGCAGTACTTC
TRBJ1-6 - TRBV30 - 12 CAWSVQNSPLHF TGTGCCTGGAGTGTACAGAATTCACCCCTCCACTTT
TRBJ2-1 - TRBV6-5 TRBD2 16 CASSSGTSGNKVEQFF TGTGCCAGCAGTTCCGGGACTAGCGGGAATAAGGTTGAGCAGTTCTTC
TRBJ1-1 - TRBV5-4 - 14 CASSLSRGATEAFF TGTGCCAGCAGCTTGAGCAGGGGTGCTACTGAAGCTTTCTTT
TRBJ1-5 - TRBV4-2 - 15 CASSQDEGTNQPQHF TGTGCCAGCAGCCAAGATGAGGGAACCAATCAGCCCCAGCATTTT
TRBJ1-2 - TRBV14 TRBD1 16 CASSPLQGAGYYGYTF TGTGCCAGCAGCCCATTACAGGGGGCCGGGTACTATGGCTACACCTTC
TRBJ2-2 - TRBV3-1/TRBV3-2 - 17 CASSQGLGLAGTGELFF TGTGCCAGCAGCCAAGGTCTAGGCCTAGCTGGGACCGGGGAGCTGTTTTTT
TRBJ2-3 - TRBV9 TRBD1 17 CASSVDPQGAGADTQYF TGTGCCAGCAGCGTAGACCCACAGGGGGCCGGAGCAGATACGCAGTATTTT
TRBJ2-1 - TRBV14 - 16 CASSQDGGSAKNEQFF TGTGCCAGCAGCCAAGATGGAGGGAGCGCCAAGAATGAGCAGTTCTTC